This record concerns one T cell receptor beta chain sequence. V lost 12 bases to trimming and J lost 4 bases; unmatched junction nucleotides: 2. The CDR3 runs to 11 residues. Looked up from germline, CDR1 is KGHDR and CDR2 is SFDVKD. In the original analysis: Estimation of nucleated cell counts relied on the amplification of reference gene primers. Clones were read by immunoSEQ multiplex PCR, and TCRdb kept only the in-frame ones, dropping some. The V and J calls and clone size come from that table; D and trimming were worked out from the DNA. The repertoire holds about 310,000 clones, around nine tenths seen once, with 1% in the top ten. The source of the sample is a study of blood T cell repertoires in COVID-19. Overall study: There were acute and convalescent COVID-19 samples, and they came from the United States, Italy and Spain. Sources were T cells, B-cell-depleted T cells, or PBMCs; the material itself was cDNA or gDNA.

The source of this sequence is a man aged 50 or older with active or convalescent COVID-19. The J gene is TRBJ1-2, the V gene TRBV24-1; TRBD1 matches 9 bases. The sequenced material came from peripheral blood. The CDR3 bases are TGTGCCTCACAGGGGGCCTATGGCTACACCTTC. Its protein is CASQGAYGYTF.